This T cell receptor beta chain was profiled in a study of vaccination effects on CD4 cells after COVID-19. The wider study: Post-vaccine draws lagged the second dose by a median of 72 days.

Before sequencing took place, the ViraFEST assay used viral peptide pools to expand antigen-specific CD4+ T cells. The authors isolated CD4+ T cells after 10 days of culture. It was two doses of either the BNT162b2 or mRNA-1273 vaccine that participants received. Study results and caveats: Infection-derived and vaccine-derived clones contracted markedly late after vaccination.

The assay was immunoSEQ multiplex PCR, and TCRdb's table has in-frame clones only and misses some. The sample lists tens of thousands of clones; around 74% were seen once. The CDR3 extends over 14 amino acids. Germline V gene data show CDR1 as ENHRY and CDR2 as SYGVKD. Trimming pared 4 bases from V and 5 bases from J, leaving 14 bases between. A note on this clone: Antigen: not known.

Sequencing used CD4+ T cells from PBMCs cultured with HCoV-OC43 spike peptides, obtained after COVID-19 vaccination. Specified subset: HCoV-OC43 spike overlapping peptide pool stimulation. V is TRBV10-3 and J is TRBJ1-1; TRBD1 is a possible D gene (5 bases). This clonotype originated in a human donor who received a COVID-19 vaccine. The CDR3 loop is CAISVRGAETEAFF. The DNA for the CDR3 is TGTGCCATCAGTGTTCGAGGGGCGGAAACTGAAGCTTTCTTT.